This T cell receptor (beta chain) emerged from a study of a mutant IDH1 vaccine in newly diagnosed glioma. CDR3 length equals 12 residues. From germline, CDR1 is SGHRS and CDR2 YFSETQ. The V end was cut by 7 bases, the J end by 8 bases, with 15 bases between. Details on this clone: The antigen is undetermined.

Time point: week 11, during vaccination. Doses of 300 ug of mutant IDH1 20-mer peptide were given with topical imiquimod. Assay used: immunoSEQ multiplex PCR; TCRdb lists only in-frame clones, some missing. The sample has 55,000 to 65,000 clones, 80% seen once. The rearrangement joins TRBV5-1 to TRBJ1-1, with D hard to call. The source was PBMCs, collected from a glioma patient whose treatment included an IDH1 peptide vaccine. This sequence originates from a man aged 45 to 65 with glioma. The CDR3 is CASYTGSAEAFF. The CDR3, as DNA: TGCGCCAGCTACACCGGGTCAGCCGAAGCTTTCTTT.